The 3 T cell receptor beta chains given below trace back to one sample, sequenced in a study of blood T cells in healthy people across ages. Sample-barcoded 5' priming and a J-beta primer mix drove a second PCR of about 7 to 11 cycles. TCRdb fed the 5' RACE reads into MiXCR, producing one record per CDR3 protein. The data hold under 2 million distinct CDR3 sequences, with roughly 30% observed a single time. Sequencing was carried out using blood. These receptors originate from a woman aged 30 to 39 in good health.

This clonotype was observed a few times. This chain joins TRBV2 and TRBJ2-1; D is ambiguous. Trimming took 0 bases from V and 0 from J, leaving 9 bases between them. Per germline, CDR1 SNHLY and CDR2 FYNNEI. The CDR3 has 16 residues. CDR3 bases: TGTGCCAGCAGTGAAGCCCGACCCGTCTCCTACAATGAGCAGTTCTTC. Its translation: CASSEARPVSYNEQFF.

The rearrangement uses TRBV11-3 and TRBJ2-3; D gene unclear. Germline assignment: CDR1 SGHNT and CDR2 YENEEA. Between the trimmed V and J ends, which lost 2 bases and 6 bases, there was a span of 6 bases. There are 12 residues in the CDR3. CDR3 DNA: TGTGCCAGCAGCTTAAGGATGGATACGCAGTATTTT. It yields the protein CASSLRMDTQYF.

This clonotype appeared many times. The rearrangement uses TRBV7-9 and TRBJ2-3; TRBD2 matches 11 bases. CDR1 is SEHNR, CDR2 FQNEAQ, per germline (reference sequence). The CDR3 covers 14 residues. With 7 bases clipped from V and 2 bases from J, the junction kept 2 bases outside the gene matches. The CDR3 spells CASTLAGVTDTQYF. CDR3 bases: TGTGCCAGCACACTAGCGGGGGTCACAGATACGCAGTATTTT.